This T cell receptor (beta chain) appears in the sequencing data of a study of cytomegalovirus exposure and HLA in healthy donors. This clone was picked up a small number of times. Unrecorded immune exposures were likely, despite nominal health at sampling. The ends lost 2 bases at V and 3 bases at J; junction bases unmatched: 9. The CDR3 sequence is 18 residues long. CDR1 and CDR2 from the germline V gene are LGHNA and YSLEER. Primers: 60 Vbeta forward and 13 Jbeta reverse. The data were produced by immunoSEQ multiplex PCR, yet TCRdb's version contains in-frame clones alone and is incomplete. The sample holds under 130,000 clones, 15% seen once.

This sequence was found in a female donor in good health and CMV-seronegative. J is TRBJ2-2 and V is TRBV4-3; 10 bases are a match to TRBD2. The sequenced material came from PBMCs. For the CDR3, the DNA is TGCGCCAGCAGCCAATTGGCTAGCGGGAGTTTTGACACCGGGGAGCTGTTTTTT. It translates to CASSQLASGSFDTGELFF.